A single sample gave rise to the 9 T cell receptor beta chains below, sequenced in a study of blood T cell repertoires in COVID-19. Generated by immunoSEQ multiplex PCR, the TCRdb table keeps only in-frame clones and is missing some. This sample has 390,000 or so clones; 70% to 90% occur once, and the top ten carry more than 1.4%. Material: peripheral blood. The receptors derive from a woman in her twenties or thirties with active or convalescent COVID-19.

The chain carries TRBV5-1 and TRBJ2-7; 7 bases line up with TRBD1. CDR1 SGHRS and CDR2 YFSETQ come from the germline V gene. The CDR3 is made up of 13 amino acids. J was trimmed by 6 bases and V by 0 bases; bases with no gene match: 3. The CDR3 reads CASSLVQGPEQYF. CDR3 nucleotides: TGCGCCAGCAGCTTGGTACAGGGGCCCGAGCAGTACTTC.

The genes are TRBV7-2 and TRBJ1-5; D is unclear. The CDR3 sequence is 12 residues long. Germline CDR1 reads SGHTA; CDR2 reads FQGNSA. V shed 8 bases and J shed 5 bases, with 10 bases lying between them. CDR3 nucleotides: TGTGCCAGCTGCCTAAGCGATCAGCCCCAGCATTTT. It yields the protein CASCLSDQPQHF.

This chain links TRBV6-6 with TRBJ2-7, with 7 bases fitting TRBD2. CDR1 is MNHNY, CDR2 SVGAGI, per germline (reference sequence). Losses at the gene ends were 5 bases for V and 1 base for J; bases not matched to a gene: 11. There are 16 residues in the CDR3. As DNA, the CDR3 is TGTGCCAGCAGTCGCCCGACTAGCACTCTTTCCTACGAGCAGTACTTC. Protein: CASSRPTSTLSYEQYF.

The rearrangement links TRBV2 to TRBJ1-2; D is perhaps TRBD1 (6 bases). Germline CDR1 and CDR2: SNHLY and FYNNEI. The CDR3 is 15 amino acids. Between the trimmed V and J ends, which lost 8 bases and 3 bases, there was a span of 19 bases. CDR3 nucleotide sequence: TGTGCCAGCGGGTCTTTGGAAGGGGGATACTATGGCTACACCTTC. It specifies CASGSLEGGYYGYTF.

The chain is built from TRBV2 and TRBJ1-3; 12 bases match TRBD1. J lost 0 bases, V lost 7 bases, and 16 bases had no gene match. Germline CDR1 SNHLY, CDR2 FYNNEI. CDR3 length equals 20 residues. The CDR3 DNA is TGTGCCAGCAACGTGCCGGGACAGGGGGCCACTTACGTCTCTGGAAACACCATATATTTT. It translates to CASNVPGQGATYVSGNTIYF.

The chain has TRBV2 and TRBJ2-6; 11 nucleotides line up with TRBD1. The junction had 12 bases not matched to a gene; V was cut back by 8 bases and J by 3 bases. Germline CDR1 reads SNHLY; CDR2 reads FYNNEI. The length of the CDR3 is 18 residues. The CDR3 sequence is CASFLPGQGVIGANVLTF. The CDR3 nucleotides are TGTGCCAGCTTTTTACCGGGACAGGGGGTAATTGGGGCCAACGTCCTGACTTTC.

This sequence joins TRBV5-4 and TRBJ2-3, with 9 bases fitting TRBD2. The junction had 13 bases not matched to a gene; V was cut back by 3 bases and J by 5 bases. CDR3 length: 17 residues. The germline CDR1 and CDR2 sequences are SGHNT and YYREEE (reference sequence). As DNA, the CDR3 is TGTGCCAGCAGCTCGGCGGGGGGGGCGCCCCAGGAAGATACGCAGTATTTT. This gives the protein CASSSAGGAPQEDTQYF.

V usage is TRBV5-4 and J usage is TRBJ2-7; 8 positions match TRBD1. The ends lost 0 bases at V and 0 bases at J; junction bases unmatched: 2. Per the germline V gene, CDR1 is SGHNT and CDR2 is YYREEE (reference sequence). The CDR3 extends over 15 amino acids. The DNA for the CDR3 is TGTGCCAGCAGCTTGGACAGGGGGAGCTCCTACGAGCAGTACTTC. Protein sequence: CASSLDRGSSYEQYF.

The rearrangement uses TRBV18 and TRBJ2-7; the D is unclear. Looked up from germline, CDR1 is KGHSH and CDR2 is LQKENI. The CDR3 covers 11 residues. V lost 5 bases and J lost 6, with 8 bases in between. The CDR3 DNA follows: TGTGCCAGCTCAGTAGCTGGCGAGCAGTACTTC. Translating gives CASSVAGEQYF. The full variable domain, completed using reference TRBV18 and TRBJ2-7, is NAGVMQNPRHLVRRRGQEARLRCSPMKGHSHVYWYRQLPEEGLKFMVYLQKENIIDESGMPKERFSAEFPKEGPSILRIQQVVRGDSAAYFCASSVAGEQYFGPGTRLTVT.